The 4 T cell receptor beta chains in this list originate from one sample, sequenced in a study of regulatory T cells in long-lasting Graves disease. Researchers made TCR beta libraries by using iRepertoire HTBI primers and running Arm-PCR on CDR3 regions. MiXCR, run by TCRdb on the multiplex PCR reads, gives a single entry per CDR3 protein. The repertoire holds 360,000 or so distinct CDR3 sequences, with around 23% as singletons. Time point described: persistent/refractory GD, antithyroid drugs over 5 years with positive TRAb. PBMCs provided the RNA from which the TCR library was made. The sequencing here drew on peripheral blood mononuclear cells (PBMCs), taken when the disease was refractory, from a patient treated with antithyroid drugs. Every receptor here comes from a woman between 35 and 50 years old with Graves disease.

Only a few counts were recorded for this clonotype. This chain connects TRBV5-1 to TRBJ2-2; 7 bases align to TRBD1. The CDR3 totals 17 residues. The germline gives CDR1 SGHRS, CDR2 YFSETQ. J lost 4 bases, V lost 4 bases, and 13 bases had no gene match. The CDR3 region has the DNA TGCGCCAGCAGCCTTGACAGGGAAGTTTTACGCACCGGGGAGCTGTTTTTT. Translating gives CASSLDREVLRTGELFF.

Here the CDR3 DNA reads TGCAGCCTCCTAATACCGGGAAGCAATCAGCCCCAGCATTTT. Encoded protein: CSLLIPGSNQPQHF. The chain joins TRBV20-1 to TRBJ1-5; D not certain. This CDR3 contains 14 residues. Per germline, CDR1 DFQATT and CDR2 SNEGSKA (reference sequence).

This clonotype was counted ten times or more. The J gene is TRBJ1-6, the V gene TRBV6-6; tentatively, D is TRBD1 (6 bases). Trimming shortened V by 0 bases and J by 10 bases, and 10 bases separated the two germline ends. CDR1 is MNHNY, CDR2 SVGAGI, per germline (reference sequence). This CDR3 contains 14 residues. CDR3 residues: CASSYSTGASPLHF. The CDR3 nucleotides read TGTGCCAGCAGTTACTCGACAGGAGCATCACCCCTCCACTTT.

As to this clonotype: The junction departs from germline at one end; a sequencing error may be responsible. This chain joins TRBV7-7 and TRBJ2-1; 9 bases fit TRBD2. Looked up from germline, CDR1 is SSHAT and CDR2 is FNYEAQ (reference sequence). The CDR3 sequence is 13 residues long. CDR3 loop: CASSWTSAHEQFF. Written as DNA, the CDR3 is TGTGCTAGCAGCTGGACTAGCGCCCATGAGCAGTTCTTC.